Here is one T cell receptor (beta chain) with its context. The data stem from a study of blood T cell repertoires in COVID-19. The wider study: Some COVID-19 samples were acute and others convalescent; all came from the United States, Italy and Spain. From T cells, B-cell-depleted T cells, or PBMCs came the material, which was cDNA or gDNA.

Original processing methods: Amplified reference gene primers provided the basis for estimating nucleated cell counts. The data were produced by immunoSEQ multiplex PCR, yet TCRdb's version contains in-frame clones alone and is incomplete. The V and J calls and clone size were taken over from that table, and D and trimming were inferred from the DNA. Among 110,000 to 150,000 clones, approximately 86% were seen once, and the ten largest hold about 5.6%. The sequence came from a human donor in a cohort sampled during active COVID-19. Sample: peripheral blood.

CDR3: CSASAAEVSYNEQFF. CDR3 in DNA: TGCAGTGCTAGTGCAGCGGAGGTCTCCTACAATGAGCAGTTCTTC. This chain connects TRBV20-1 to TRBJ2-1; tentative D call: TRBD2 (5 bases). Between the trimmed V and J ends, which lost 3 bases and 0 bases, there was a span of 12 bases. CDR3 size: 15 residues. Germline CDR1 DFQATT, CDR2 SNEGSKA (reference sequence).